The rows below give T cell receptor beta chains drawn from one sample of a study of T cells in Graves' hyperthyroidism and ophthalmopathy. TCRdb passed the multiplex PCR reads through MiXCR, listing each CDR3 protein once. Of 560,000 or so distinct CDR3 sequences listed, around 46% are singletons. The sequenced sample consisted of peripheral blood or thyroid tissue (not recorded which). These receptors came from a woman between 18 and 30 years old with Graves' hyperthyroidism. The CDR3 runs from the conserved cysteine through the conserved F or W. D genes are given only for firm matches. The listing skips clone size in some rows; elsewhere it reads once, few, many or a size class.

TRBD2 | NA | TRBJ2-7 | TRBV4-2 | TGTGCCAGCAGCCACTGGACTAGCGGGAGTGTATACGAGCAGTACTTC | CASSHWTSGSVYEQYF
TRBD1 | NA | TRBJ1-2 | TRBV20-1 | TGCAGTGCTCGACAGGGAGAGGCTGACTACACCTTC | CSARQGEADYTF
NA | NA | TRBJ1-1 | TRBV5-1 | TGCGCCAGCACCCCGGGGAACACTGAAGCTTTCTTT | CASTPGNTEAFF
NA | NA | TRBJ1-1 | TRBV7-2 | TGTGCCAGCAGTTTAGCGCCAGGGCGCACTGAAGCTTTCTTT | CASSLAPGRTEAFF
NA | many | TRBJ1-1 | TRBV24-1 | TGTGCCACCAGTGACCTCAGGGAAGCTTTCTTT | CATSDLREAFF
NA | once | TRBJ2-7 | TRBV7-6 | TGTGCCAGCAGTTTATCCGGGAGTCTCGCAGGGGAGCAGTACTTC | CASSLSGSLAGEQYF
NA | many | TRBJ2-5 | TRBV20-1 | TGCAGTGCCTACGGGTCGCAGGAGACCCAGTACTTC | CSAYGSQETQYF
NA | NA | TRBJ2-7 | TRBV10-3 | TGTGCCATCACCAGGGGGGCGGTCGAGCAGTACTTC | CAITRGAVEQYF
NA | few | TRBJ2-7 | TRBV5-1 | TGCGCCAGCAGCACGAACGGACCCTACGAGCAGTACTTC | CASSTNGPYEQYF
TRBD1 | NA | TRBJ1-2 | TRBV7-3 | TGTGCCAGCAGCTCCGGACAGGGGCGAGAGGGTAACTATGGCTACACCTTC | CASSSGQGREGNYGYTF
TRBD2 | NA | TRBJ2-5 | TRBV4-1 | TGCGCCAGCAGCCAGGCTAGCGGGACCGACCAAGAGACCCAGTACTTC | CASSQASGTDQETQYF
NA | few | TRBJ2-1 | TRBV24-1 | TGTGCCACCAGTGACGGAGGGACAGCCAACAATGAGCAGTTCTTC | CATSDGGTANNEQFF
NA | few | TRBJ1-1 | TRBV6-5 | TGTGCCATTCAGGGGCCGAACACTGAAGCTTTCTTT | CAIQGPNTEAFF
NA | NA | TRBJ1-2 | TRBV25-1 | TGTGCCAGCGCTGGGACCGTCAACTATGGCTACACCTTC | CASAGTVNYGYTF
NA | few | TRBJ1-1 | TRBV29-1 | TGCAGCGTTGAAACGTTCGGCAAATGGGGCACTGAAGCTTTCTTT | CSVETFGKWGTEAFF
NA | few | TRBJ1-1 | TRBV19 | TGTGCCAGCCAATGGGGGGGACTGAACACTGAAGCTTTCTTT | CASQWGGLNTEAFF
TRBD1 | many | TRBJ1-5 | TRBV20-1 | TGCAGTGCTAGGACAGGGGTTCAGCCCCAGCATTTT | CSARTGVQPQHF
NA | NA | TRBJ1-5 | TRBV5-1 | TGCGCCAGCAGCTGGGGGCCAGATAGCAATCAGCCCCAGCATTTT | CASSWGPDSNQPQHF
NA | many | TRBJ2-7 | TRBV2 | TGTGCCAGCACCTCGACTGGGACCTACGAGCAGTACTTC | CASTSTGTYEQYF
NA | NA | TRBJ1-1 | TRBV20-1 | TGCAGTGCTAGTACAGGCCCGAACACTGAAGCTTTCTTT | CSASTGPNTEAFF
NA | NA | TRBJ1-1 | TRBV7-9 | TGTGCCAGCAACAGAGCCGGTTACACTGAAGCTTTCTTT | CASNRAGYTEAFF
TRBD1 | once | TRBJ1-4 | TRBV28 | TGTGCCAGCAGCTTATGGGGACAGAGCGAAAAACTGTTTTTT | CASSLWGQSEKLFF
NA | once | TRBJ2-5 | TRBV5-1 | TGCGCCAGCAGCCCCTGGTTGGACCAAGAGACCCAGTACTTC | CASSPWLDQETQYF
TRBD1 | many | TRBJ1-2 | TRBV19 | TGTGCCAGTAGTTCGGGACAGGGTCACGGCTACACCTTC | CASSSGQGHGYTF
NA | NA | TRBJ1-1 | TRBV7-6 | TGTGCCAGCAGCTGGGAGGGCAGGCAAGCTTTCTTT | CASSWEGRQAFF
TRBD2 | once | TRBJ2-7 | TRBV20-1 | TGCAGTGCTATCCTAGCGGGAGGGACCTACGAGCAGTACTTC | CSAILAGGTYEQYF
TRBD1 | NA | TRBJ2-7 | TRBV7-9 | TGTGCCAGCAGCTCGCCTACAGGGGGCTACGAGCAGTACTTC | CASSSPTGGYEQYF